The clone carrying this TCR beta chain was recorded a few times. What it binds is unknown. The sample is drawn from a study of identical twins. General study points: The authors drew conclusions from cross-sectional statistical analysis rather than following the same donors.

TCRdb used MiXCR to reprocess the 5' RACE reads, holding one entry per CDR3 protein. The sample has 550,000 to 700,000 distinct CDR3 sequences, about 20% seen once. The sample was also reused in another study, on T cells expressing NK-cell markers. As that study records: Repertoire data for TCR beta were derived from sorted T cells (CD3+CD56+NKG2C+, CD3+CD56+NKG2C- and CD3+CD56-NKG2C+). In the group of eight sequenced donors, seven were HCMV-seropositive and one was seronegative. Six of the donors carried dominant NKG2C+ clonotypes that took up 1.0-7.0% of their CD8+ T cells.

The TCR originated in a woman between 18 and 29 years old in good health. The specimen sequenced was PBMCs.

For the CDR3, the DNA is TGTGCCAGCAGCTTAGTAGCGGGAGTCGCAGATACGCAGTATTTT. Translating gives CASSLVAGVADTQYF. The gene calls are TRBV7-2 and TRBJ2-3; 9 bases line up with TRBD2. V shed 1 base and J 4 bases; nucleotides not matched to a gene: 3. The CDR3 has 15 residues. Germline assignment: CDR1 SGHTA and CDR2 FQGNSA.